Below are 8 T cell receptor beta chains sequenced from a single sample in a study of beta chain features in type 1 diabetes. The entirety of the isolated RNA underwent reverse transcription, so expressed TCRB transcripts were sequenced. Produced via immunoSEQ multiplex PCR; TCRdb's table is partial and in-frame only. Of 450,000 to 600,000 clones listed, around 30% are singletons. The sequenced sample consisted of naive CD4+ T cells from blood. The receptors were sampled from a man in his late teens or twenties in good health.

The V gene is TRBV29-1, the J gene TRBJ1-1; D gene unclear. Germline loops: CDR1 SQVTM, CDR2 ANQGSEA. This CDR3 is 12 amino acids long. The V end lost 3 bases, the J end lost 4 bases, and 9 bases lay between the germline ends. The CDR3 protein is CSVEGLSTEAFF. CDR3 bases: TGCAGCGTTGAGGGGTTGAGCACTGAAGCTTTCTTT.

This clone has more than one count but fewer than ten. V and J are TRBV28 and TRBJ2-2; no reliable D call. V lost 3 bases and J lost 4, with 15 bases in between. CDR3 size: 16 residues. The V gene's germline CDR1 is MDHEN and CDR2 SYDVKM. CDR3 bases: TGTGCCAGCAGTTTTATTTTGCTGTCGGGCACCGGGGAGCTGTTTTTT. Its translation: CASSFILLSGTGELFF.

This clone occurred a few times. The genes are TRBV6-5 and TRBJ2-7, with 8 bases fitting TRBD2. V gave up 0 bases and J gave up 3 bases; unmatched junction bases: 4. Germline V CDR1 and CDR2: MNHEY, SVGAGI. This CDR3 region has 15 residues. The CDR3 DNA reads TGTGCCAGCAGTTACTCCGGACTAGCCTACTACGAGCAGTACTTC. Residues: CASSYSGLAYYEQYF.

The chain uses TRBV9 and TRBJ2-5; no clear D. The V gene's germline CDR1 is SGDLS and CDR2 YYNGEE. Trimming removed 0 bases at V and 4 bases at J, with 7 bases between. This CDR3 has 13 amino acids. The CDR3 sequence is CASSVGARETQYF. The CDR3 nucleotides are TGTGCCAGCAGCGTAGGGGCCCGAGAGACCCAGTACTTC. Full variable domain (outside the CDR3, taken from reference TRBV9 and TRBJ2-5): DSGVTQTPKHLITATGQRVTLRCSPRSGDLSVYWYQQSLDQGLQFLIQYYNGEERAKGNILERFSAQQFPDLHSELNLSSLELGDSALYFCASSVGARETQYFGPGTRLLVL.

This clone turned up a few times. The rearrangement joins TRBV10-3 to TRBJ2-1; D perhaps matches TRBD2 (5 bases). The germline CDR1 and CDR2 sequences are ENHRY and SYGVKD. V lost 7 bases and J 3 bases, leaving 19 bases between the germline ends. The CDR3 spans 16 residues. This chain's CDR3 is CAITSTTLSDYNEQFF. CDR3 DNA sequence: TGTGCCATCACATCGACGACCCTTAGCGACTACAATGAGCAGTTCTTC.

The chain has TRBV16 and TRBJ2-7; 7 nucleotides line up with TRBD1. Germline V gives CDR1 KGHSY, CDR2 FQNENV. This CDR3 is built from 15 residues. J was trimmed by 7 bases and V by 2 bases; bases with no gene match: 11. The chain's CDR3 is CASSQKSARGNEQYF. DNA of the CDR3: TGTGCCAGCAGCCAAAAATCGGCCAGGGGGAATGAGCAGTACTTC.

The chain combines TRBV5-1 with TRBJ2-3, with 9 bases matching TRBD2. Trimming at V came to 0 bases and at J to 4 bases, leaving 6 bases not matched to a gene. Germline CDR1 and CDR2: SGHRS and YFSETQ. The CDR3 length is 16 residues. In nucleotides, the CDR3 is TGCGCCAGCAGCTTGGAGGGACTAGCAATTGCAGATACGCAGTATTTT. This gives the protein CASSLEGLAIADTQYF.

The chain combines TRBV4-3 with TRBJ2-3; 10 bases are shared with TRBD2. Trimming removed 0 bases from V and 10 bases from J; junction bases left unmatched: 13. The CDR3 spans 17 residues. Germline loops: CDR1 LGHNA, CDR2 YSLEER. The CDR3 DNA reads as TGCGCCAGCAGCCAAGATAGTCCTAGCGGGAGTCCATTGGCGCAGTATTTT. Translation gives CASSQDSPSGSPLAQYF.